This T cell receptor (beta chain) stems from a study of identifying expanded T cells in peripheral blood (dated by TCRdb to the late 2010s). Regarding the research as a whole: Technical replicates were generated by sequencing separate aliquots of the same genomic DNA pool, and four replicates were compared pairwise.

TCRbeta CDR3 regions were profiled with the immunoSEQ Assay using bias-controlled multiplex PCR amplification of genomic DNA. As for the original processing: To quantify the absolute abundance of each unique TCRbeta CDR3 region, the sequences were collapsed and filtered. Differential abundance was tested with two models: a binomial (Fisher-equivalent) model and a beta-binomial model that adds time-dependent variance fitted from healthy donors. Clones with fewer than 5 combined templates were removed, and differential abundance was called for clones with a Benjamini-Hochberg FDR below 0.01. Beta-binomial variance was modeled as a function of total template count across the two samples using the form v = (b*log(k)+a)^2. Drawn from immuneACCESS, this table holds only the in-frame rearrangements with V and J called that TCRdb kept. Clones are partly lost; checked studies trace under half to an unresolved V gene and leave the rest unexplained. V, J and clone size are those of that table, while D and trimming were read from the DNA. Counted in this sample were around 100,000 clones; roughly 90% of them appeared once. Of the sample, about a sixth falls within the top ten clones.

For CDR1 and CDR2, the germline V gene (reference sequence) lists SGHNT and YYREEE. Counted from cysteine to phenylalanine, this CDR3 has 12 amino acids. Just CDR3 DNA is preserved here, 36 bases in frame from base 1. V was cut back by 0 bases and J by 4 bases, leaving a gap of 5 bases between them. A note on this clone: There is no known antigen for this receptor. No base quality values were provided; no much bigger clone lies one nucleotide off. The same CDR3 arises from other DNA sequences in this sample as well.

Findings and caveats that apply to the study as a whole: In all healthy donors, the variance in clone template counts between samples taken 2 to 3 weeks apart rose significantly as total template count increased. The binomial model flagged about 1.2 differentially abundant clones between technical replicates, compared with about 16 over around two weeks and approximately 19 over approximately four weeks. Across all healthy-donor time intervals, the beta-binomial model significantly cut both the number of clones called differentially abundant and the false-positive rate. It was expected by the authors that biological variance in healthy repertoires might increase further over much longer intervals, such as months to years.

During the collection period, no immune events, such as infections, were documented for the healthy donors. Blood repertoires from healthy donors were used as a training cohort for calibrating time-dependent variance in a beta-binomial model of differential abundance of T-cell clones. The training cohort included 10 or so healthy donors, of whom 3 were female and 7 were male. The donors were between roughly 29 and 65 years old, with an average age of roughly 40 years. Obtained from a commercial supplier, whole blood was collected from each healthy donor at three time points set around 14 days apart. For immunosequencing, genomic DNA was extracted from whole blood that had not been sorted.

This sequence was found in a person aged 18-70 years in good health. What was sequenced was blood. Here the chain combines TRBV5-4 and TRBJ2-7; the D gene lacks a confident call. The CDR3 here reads CASSLGGYEQYF. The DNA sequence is TGTGCCAGCAGCTTGGGGGGTTACGAGCAGTACTTC.